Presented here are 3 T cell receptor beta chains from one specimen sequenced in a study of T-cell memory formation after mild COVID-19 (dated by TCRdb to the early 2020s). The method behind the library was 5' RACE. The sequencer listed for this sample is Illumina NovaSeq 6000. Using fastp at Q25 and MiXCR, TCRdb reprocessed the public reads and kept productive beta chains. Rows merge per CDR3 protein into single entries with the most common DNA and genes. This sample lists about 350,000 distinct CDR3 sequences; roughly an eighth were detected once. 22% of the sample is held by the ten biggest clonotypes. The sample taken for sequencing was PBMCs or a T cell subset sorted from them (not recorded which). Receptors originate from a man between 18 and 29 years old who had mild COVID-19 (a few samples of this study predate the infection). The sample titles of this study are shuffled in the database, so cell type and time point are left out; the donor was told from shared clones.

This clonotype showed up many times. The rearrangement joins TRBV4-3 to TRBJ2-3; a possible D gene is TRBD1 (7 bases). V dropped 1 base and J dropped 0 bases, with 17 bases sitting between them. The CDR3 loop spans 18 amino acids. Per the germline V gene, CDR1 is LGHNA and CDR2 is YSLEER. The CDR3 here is CASSQAGGVRGSTDTQYF. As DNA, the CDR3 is TGCGCCAGCAGCCAAGCAGGGGGTGTCCGGGGGAGCACAGATACGCAGTATTTT.

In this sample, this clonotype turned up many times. The CDR3 nucleotides are TGCGCCAGCAGCTCCAGGGTCCACGAGCAGTACGTC. Translated: CASSSRVHEQYV. This rearrangement joins TRBV5-1 to TRBJ2-7, with D possibly matching TRBD1 (5 bases). This CDR3 has 12 residues. Looked up from germline, CDR1 is SGHRS and CDR2 is YFSETQ. The V and J ends lost 3 bases and 5 bases respectively, with 9 bases between them.

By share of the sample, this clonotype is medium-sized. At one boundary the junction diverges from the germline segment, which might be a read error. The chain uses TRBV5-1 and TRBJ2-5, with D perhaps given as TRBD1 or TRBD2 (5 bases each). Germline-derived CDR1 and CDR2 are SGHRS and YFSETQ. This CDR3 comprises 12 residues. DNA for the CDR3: TGTGCCAGCAGCTTAGAGGGGGAGACCCAGTACTTC. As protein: CASSLEGETQYF. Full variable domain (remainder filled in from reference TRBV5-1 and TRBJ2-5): KAGVTQTPRYLIKTRGQQVTLSCSPISGHRSVSWYQQTPGQGLQFLFEYFSETQRNKGNFPGRFSGRQFSNSRSEMNVSTLELGDSALYLCASSLEGETQYFGPGTRLLVL.